Reported below is one T cell receptor (beta chain). Per the study methods: Nucleated cell number was recorded as an estimate derived from reference gene primer amplification. Using immunoSEQ multiplex PCR, the repertoire was profiled, and TCRdb retains in-frame clones only, with some absent. The V and J calls and the clone size are those of that table, but D and trimming were determined from the DNA. The sample lists fewer than 400,000 clones; about 86% were seen once. The data originate from a study of blood T cell repertoires in COVID-19. Overall study context: COVID-19 samples from acute and convalescent phases originated in the United States, Italy and Spain. T cells, B-cell-depleted T cells, or PBMCs supplied cDNA or gDNA.

The germline V gene has CDR1 GTSNPN and CDR2 SVGIG (reference sequence). The CDR3 consists of 14 residues. V was cut by 0 bases and J by 3 bases, with 12 bases left in between. The rearrangement joins TRBV30 to TRBJ2-7; maybe TRBD1 (6 bases). Input material: peripheral blood. The source is a young man with active or convalescent COVID-19. CDR3 sequence (DNA): TGTGCCTGGAGTGTTCCCCCAGGGGACTACGAGCAGTACTTC. This gives the protein CAWSVPPGDYEQYF.